These 26 T cell receptor beta chains originate from one sample sequenced in a study of T-cell reconstitution after alpha-beta-depleted transplantation in children. The TCRbeta library incorporated unique molecular identifiers. Using its own MiXCR run on the PCR reads, TCRdb lists one record per CDR3 protein. This sample has roughly 100,000 distinct CDR3 sequences, with 6.5% to 8.5% found just once. The sample was PBMCs from the stem cell graft donor, taken from the stem cell graft. The receptors originated from a human donor who donated a stem cell graft to a child with congenital amegakaryocytic thrombocytopenia.

This clonotype showed up many times. The rearrangement links TRBV5-1 to TRBJ2-2; D is uncertain. This CDR3 region has 15 residues. Germline-derived CDR1 and CDR2 are SGHRS and YFSETQ. The V gene lost 0 bases and the J gene lost 4 bases, with 10 bases spanning the gap. The CDR3 sequence is CASSLEQPVTGELFF. Written as DNA, the CDR3 is TGCGCCAGCAGCTTGGAACAGCCGGTCACCGGGGAGCTGTTTTTT.

This clonotype occurred many times. The gene calls are TRBV27 and TRBJ1-2; D gene unclear. Germline V lookup: CDR1 MNHEY, CDR2 SMNVEV (reference sequence). V gave up 6 bases and J gave up 4 bases, with 18 bases separating them. The CDR3 loop spans 15 amino acids. DNA of the CDR3: TGTGCCAGCAGGTCCGCCCTCGGACGGATCTATGGCTACACCTTC. Translating it yields CASRSALGRIYGYTF.

In this sample, this clonotype turned up many times. The rearrangement joins TRBV10-3 to TRBJ2-1; possible D gene TRBD2, 6 bases. This CDR3 has 15 residues. V was cut by 0 bases and J by 10 bases, with 16 bases left in between. Germline V gene sequence: CDR1 ENHRY, CDR2 SYGVKD. CDR3 in DNA: TGTGCCATCAGTGAGTCGTCGGGAGCGCGAGGGGAGCAGTTCTTC. It is translated as CAISESSGARGEQFF.

This clonotype came up many times. The rearrangement links TRBV4-3 to TRBJ2-7; no firm D call. Trimming took off 6 bases at V and 0 bases at J, with 12 bases between the two ends. Germline lookup yields CDR1 LGHNA and CDR2 YSLEER. The CDR3 contains 14 residues. In nucleotides, the CDR3 is TGCGCCAGCAGTCGTGGTCAGAGCTCCTACGAGCAGTACTTC. It is translated as CASSRGQSSYEQYF.

Many counts were recorded for this clonotype. The V and J genes are TRBV5-1 and TRBJ1-1; possible D gene TRBD1, 6 bases. Looked up from germline, CDR1 is SGHRS and CDR2 is YFSETQ. Trimming removed 1 base at V and 0 bases at J, with 16 bases between. The CDR3 runs to 17 residues. CDR3 in DNA: TGCGCCAGCAGCTTGTCTCCAGGGGAGCCGATGAACACTGAAGCTTTCTTT. This gives the protein CASSLSPGEPMNTEAFF.

Ten or more counts support this clonotype. The genes are TRBV20-1 and TRBJ1-2, with 7 bases fitting TRBD1. Germline V lookup: CDR1 DFQATT, CDR2 SNEGSKA (reference sequence). CDR3 size: 15 residues. Trimming removed 5 bases from V and 1 base from J; junction bases left unmatched: 10. CDR3 in amino acids: CSARDSGWGNYGYTF. CDR3 coding DNA: TGCAGTGCTCGGGACAGTGGATGGGGTAACTATGGCTACACCTTC.

This clonotype was detected ten times or more. The chain carries TRBV18 and TRBJ2-5; 7 nucleotides agree with TRBD1. J gave up 5 bases and V 3 bases, and 6 bases lay outside the gene matches. Germline V lookup: CDR1 KGHSH, CDR2 LQKENI. The CDR3 has 14 residues. The CDR3: CASSPTGLHETQYF. As DNA, the CDR3 is TGTGCCAGCTCACCGACAGGGCTCCACGAGACCCAGTACTTC. Looking up the rest from reference TRBV18 and TRBJ2-5 gives the full variable domain: NAGVMQNPRHLVRRRGQEARLRCSPMKGHSHVYWYRQLPEEGLKFMVYLQKENIIDESGMPKERFSAEFPKEGPSILRIQQVVRGDSAAYFCASSPTGLHETQYFGPGTRLLVL.

This clonotype was counted at least ten times. J is TRBJ2-1 and V is TRBV20-1, with 7 bases identical to TRBD2. Germline-derived CDR1 and CDR2 are DFQATT and SNEGSKA (reference sequence). The J segment lost 8 bases and the V segment lost 5 bases, leaving 15 bases of the junction unmatched. This CDR3 is 15 amino acids long. Written as DNA, the CDR3 is TGCAGTGCTTCACCATTCGGACTAGGCGTCGATGAGCAGTTCTTC. It translates to CSASPFGLGVDEQFF.

There are many counts of this clonotype. The chain joins TRBV28 to TRBJ1-1; TRBD1 is a possible D gene (5 bases). Germline CDR1 MDHEN, CDR2 SYDVKM. Trimming cost V 7 bases and J 1 base, with 28 bases left between them. The CDR3 extends over 19 amino acids. The CDR3 nucleotides read TGTGCCAGCACCTCACCGGCCCGACGGACGTCGAGGGGGAACACTGAAGCTTTCTTT. Its protein is CASTSPARRTSRGNTEAFF. Full variable domain (remainder filled in from reference TRBV28 and TRBJ1-1): DVKVTQSSRYLVKRTGEKVFLECVQDMDHENMFWYRQDPGLGLRLIYFSYDVKMKEKGDIPEGYSVSREKKERFSLILESASTNQTSMYLCASTSPARRTSRGNTEAFFGQGTRLTVV.

Ten or more counts support this clonotype. V is TRBV7-9 and J is TRBJ1-2, with 9 bases identical to TRBD1. CDR1 is SEHNR, CDR2 FQNEAQ, per germline (reference sequence). The CDR3 runs 12 residues. V gave up 4 bases and J gave up 8 bases; unmatched junction bases: 2. CDR3 in DNA: TGTGCCAGCAGCTGGGACAGGGAGGGCTACACCTTC. Protein sequence: CASSWDREGYTF.

The table lists this clonotype with many counts. V is TRBV7-9 and J is TRBJ1-4; 8 nucleotides match TRBD1. CDR3 length equals 14 residues. CDR1 is SEHNR, CDR2 FQNEAQ, per germline (reference sequence). The trim removed 3 bases at V and 8 bases at J, leaving 5 bases unmatched. CDR3 loop: CASSLTGAEEKLFF. CDR3 DNA sequence: TGTGCCAGCAGCTTGACAGGGGCCGAAGAAAAACTGTTTTTT.

This clonotype showed up many times. The chain employs TRBV11-3 and TRBJ2-1, with 12 bases fitting TRBD2. Germline-derived CDR1 and CDR2 are SGHNT and YENEEA. This CDR3 is 17 amino acids long. J lost 5 bases, V lost 5 bases, and 10 bases had no gene match. The CDR3 sequence is CASSPTRTSGANNEQFF. CDR3 nucleotides: TGTGCCAGCAGCCCTACTCGGACTAGCGGGGCCAACAATGAGCAGTTCTTC. The entire variable domain, with the rest obtained from reference TRBV11-3 and TRBJ2-1, is as follows: EAGVVQSPRYKIIEKKQPVAFWCNPISGHNTLYWYLQNLGQGPELLIRYENEEAVDDSQLPKDRFSAERLKGVDSTLKIQPAELGDSAVYLCASSPTRTSGANNEQFFGPGTRLTVL.

This clonotype was counted ten times or more. V is TRBV3-1 and J is TRBJ2-7, with D possibly called TRBD1 or TRBD2 (6 bases each). The ends were cut back, 4 bases at V and 1 base at J, with 14 bases in the middle. The germline V gene encodes CDR1 LGHDT and CDR2 YNNKEL (reference sequence). CDR3 size: 15 residues. CDR3: CASSPSVGGSYEQYF. CDR3 in DNA: TGTGCCAGCAGCCCTTCGGTAGGGGGGTCCTACGAGCAGTACTTC.

This clonotype was counted at least ten times. The chain has TRBV3-1 and TRBJ1-2; 12 nucleotides align to TRBD1. Germline V lookup: CDR1 LGHDT, CDR2 YNNKEL (reference sequence). J lost 7 bases, V lost 8 bases, and 5 bases had no gene match. The CDR3 totals 13 residues. This chain's CDR3 is CASWGQGASGYTF. CDR3 bases: TGTGCCAGCTGGGGACAGGGGGCTTCTGGCTACACCTTC.

This clonotype turned up a few times. V gene TRBV11-2 combines with J gene TRBJ1-1; possible D gene TRBD1, 5 bases. This CDR3 is built from 15 residues. Between the trimmed V and J ends, which lost 0 bases and 4 bases, there was a span of 12 bases. Per germline, CDR1 SGHAT and CDR2 FQNNGV. CDR3 nucleotides: TGTGCCAGCAGCTTAGATTATGGGGGTAGCACTGAAGCTTTCTTT. Residues: CASSLDYGGSTEAFF.

In the case of this clonotype: A single base separates this from a much larger clone, so it may be a read error. The rearrangement joins TRBV7-2 to TRBJ2-3; D is unclear. The germline V and J ends were trimmed by 6 bases and 6 bases, with 10 bases remaining between them. Per the germline V gene, CDR1 is SGHTA and CDR2 is FQGNSA. This CDR3 is built from 12 residues. The CDR3 region is CASSPTRDTQYF. The CDR3 DNA is TGTGCCAGCAGTCCGACGCGGGATACGCAGTATTTT.

This clonotype was detected ten times or more. The rearrangement links TRBV6-6 to TRBJ1-6; the D is unclear. The CDR3 loop spans 13 amino acids. CDR1 is MNHNY, CDR2 SVGAGI, per germline (reference sequence). Trimming cost V 5 bases and J 13 bases, with 15 bases left between them. The CDR3 DNA reads as TGTGCCAGCAGTACTCAAGGGCAGGATCCCCTCCACTTT. The encoded protein is CASSTQGQDPLHF.

This clonotype was seen ten or more times. At one end the junction does not follow the germline gene, possibly because of a read error. The V gene is TRBV20-1, the J gene TRBJ2-5, with D perhaps given as TRBD1 or TRBD2 (5 bases each). CDR1 and CDR2 (germline): DFQATT, SNEGSKA (reference sequence). There are 11 residues in the CDR3. CDR3 DNA: TGCAGTGCGAGAGGGGTAGAGACCCAGTACTTC. Protein product: CSARGVETQYF.

At least ten counts were recorded for this clonotype. CDR3 nucleotides: TGCGCCTCGGGTGAATCCTACAATGAGCAGTTCTTC. This encodes CASGESYNEQFF. This chain joins TRBV5-1 and TRBJ2-1; no definite D call. Germline loops: CDR1 SGHRS, CDR2 YFSETQ. The CDR3 runs to 12 residues. V gave up 10 bases and J gave up 1 base, with 9 bases separating them.

This clonotype was observed many times. The V call is TRBV4-3, the J call TRBJ2-1; unclear D gene. The CDR3 is made up of 12 amino acids. Trimming removed 3 bases from V and 7 bases from J, with 7 bases in between. CDR1 is LGHNA and CDR2 is YSLEER in the germline V gene. The DNA for the CDR3 is TGCGCCAGCAGCCAGGGAAGGAATGAGCAGTTCTTC. Translated, it gives CASSQGRNEQFF.

This clonotype was seen at least ten times. The chain is built from TRBV10-3 and TRBJ2-3; TRBD1 agrees at 8 bases. Losses at the gene ends were 11 bases for V and 2 bases for J; bases not matched to a gene: 6. The length of the CDR3 is 13 residues. Germline loops: CDR1 ENHRY, CDR2 SYGVKD. CDR3: CAATGQATDTQYF. In DNA form, the CDR3 reads TGTGCCGCCACGGGACAGGCCACAGATACGCAGTATTTT.

This clonotype was recorded many times. V is TRBV2 and J is TRBJ2-3, with D possibly TRBD1 on 6 matching bases. The V gene's germline CDR1 is SNHLY and CDR2 FYNNEI. The CDR3 runs 13 residues. The germline V and J ends were trimmed by 7 bases and 2 bases, with 10 bases remaining between them. CDR3 sequence (DNA): TGTGCCAGCATAGACAGGTCCACAGATACGCAGTATTTT. Protein sequence: CASIDRSTDTQYF.

Ten or more counts support this clonotype. The V gene is TRBV7-3, the J gene TRBJ2-2; D is ambiguous. This CDR3 spans 14 amino acids. Germline loops: CDR1 SGHTA, CDR2 FQGTGA. Trimming shortened V by 3 bases and J by 0 bases, and 5 bases separated the two germline ends. This CDR3 is CASSFDSNTGELFF. As DNA, the CDR3 is TGTGCCAGCAGCTTCGACTCGAACACCGGGGAGCTGTTTTTT.

CDR3: CASSFQGLGQETQYF. DNA for the CDR3: TGCGCCAGCAGCTTCCAGGGCCTCGGGCAAGAGACCCAGTACTTC. The J gene is TRBJ2-5, the V gene TRBV5-1; a weak D match, TRBD1 (5 bases). This CDR3 has 15 residues. With 2 bases removed from V and 2 bases from J, the gap between germline ends came to 13 bases. Germline CDR1 is SGHRS and CDR2 is YFSETQ.

Ten or more counts support this clonotype. The chain couples TRBV2 to TRBJ1-2, with D hard to call. This CDR3 has 13 residues. The germline V gene has CDR1 SNHLY and CDR2 FYNNEI. V was clipped by 1 base and J by 4 bases, with 7 bases between them. CDR3 in amino acids: CASSEEGSYGYTF. The CDR3 nucleotides are TGTGCCAGCAGTGAAGAGGGTTCCTATGGCTACACCTTC.

In its sample, this clonotype was seen many times. The chain joins TRBV10-3 to TRBJ2-6, with D perhaps TRBD1 (6 bases). Germline V gene data show CDR1 as ENHRY and CDR2 as SYGVKD. CDR3 size: 18 residues. V gave up 0 bases and J gave up 1 base, with 13 bases separating them. CDR3 amino acids: CAISESDSPSSGANVLTF. The CDR3 bases are TGTGCCATCAGTGAGTCGGACAGCCCATCATCTGGGGCCAACGTCCTGACTTTC.